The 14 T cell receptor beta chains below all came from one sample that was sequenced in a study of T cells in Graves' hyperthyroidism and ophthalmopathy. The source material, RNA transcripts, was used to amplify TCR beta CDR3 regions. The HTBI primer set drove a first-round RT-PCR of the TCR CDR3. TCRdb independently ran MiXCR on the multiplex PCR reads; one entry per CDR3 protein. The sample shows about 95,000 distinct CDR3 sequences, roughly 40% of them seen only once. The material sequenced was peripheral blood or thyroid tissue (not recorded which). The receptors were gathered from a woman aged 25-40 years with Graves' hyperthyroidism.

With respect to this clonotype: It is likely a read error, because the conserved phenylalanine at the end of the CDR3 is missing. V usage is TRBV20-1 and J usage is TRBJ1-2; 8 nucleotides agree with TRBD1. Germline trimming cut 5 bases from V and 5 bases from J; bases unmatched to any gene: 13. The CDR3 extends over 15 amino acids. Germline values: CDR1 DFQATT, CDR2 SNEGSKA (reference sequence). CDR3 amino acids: CSARAPWTGSYGYTS. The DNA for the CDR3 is TGCAGTGCTCGGGCACCTTGGACAGGGAGTTATGGCTACACCTCC.

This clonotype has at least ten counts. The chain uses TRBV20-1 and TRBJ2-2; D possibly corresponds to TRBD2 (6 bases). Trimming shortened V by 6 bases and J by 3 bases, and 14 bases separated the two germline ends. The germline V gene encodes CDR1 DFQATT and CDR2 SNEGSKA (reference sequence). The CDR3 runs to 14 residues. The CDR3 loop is CSATRDFYTGELFF. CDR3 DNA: TGCAGTGCAACCCGGGACTTCTACACCGGGGAGCTGTTTTTT.

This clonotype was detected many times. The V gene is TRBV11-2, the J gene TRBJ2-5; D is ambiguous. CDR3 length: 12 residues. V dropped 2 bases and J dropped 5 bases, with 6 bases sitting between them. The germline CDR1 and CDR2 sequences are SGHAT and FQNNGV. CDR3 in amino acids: CASSLNTETQYF. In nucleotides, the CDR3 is TGTGCCAGCAGCTTAAATACGGAGACCCAGTACTTC.

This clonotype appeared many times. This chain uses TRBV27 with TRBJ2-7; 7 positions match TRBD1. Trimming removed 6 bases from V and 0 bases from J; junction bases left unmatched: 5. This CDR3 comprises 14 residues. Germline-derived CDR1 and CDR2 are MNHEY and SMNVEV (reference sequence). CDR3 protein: CASSRTGTSYEQYF. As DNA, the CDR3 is TGTGCCAGCAGCCGGACAGGCACCTCCTACGAGCAGTACTTC.

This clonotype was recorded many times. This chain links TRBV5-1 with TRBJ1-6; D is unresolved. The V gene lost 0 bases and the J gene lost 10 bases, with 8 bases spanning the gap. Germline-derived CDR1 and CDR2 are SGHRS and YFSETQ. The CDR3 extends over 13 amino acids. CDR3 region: CASSLDVDSPLHF. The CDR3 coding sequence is TGCGCCAGCAGCTTGGATGTGGACTCACCCCTCCACTTT.

For the CDR3, the DNA is TGTGCCAGCTCCCCGGGGGCGGGAACAAGCTACGAGCAGTACTTC. Its protein is CASSPGAGTSYEQYF. The chain has TRBV11-2 and TRBJ2-7; D possibly matches TRBD1 or TRBD2 (6 bases each). This CDR3 is built from 15 residues. Germline values: CDR1 SGHAT, CDR2 FQNNGV. The V end lost 8 bases, the J end lost 3 bases, and 20 bases lay between the germline ends.

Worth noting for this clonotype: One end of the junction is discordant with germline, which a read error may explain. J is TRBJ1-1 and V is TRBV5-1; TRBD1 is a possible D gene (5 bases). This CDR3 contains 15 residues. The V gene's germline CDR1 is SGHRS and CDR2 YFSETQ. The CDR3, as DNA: TGCGCCAGCAGCTTGGGACCGTCGGGGGGGGGGATAGCTTCCTTT. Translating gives CASSLGPSGGGIASF.

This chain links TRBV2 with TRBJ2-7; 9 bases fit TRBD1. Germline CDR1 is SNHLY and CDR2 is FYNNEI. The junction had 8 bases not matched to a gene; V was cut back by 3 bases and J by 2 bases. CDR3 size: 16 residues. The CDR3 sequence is CASSDVGTGRPYEQYF. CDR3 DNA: TGTGCCAGCAGTGATGTAGGGACAGGGCGACCCTACGAGCAGTACTTC. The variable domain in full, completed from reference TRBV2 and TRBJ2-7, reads EPEVTQTPSHQVTQMGQEVILRCVPISNHLYFYWYRQILGQKVEFLVSFYNNEISEKSEIFDDQFSVERPDGSNFTLKIRSTKLEDSAMYFCASSDVGTGRPYEQYFGPGTRLTVT.

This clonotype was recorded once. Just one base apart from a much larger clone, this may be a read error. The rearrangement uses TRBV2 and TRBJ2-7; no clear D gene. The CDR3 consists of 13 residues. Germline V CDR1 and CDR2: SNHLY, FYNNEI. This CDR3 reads CARSFRLDYEQYF. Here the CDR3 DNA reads TGTGCCCGCAGTTTTCGCCTGGACTACGAGCAGTACTTC.

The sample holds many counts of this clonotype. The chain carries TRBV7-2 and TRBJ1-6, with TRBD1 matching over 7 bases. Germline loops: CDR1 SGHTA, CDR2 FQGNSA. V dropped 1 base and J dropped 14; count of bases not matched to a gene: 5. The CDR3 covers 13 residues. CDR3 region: CASSLGRQGSLHF. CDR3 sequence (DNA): TGTGCCAGCAGCTTAGGCCGACAGGGATCCCTCCACTTT.

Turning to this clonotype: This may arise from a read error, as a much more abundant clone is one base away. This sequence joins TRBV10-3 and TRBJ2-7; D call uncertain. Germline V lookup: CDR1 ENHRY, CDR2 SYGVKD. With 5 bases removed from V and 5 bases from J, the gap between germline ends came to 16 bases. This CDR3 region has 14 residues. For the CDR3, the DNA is TGTGCCATCAGTCCAGGATCCCGCCCCCACGAGCAGTACTTC. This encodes CAISPGSRPHEQYF.

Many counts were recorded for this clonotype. The CDR3 region is CASSLYRDGTYEQYF. The CDR3 DNA reads TGTGCCAGCAGTCTCTACAGGGATGGAACCTACGAGCAGTACTTC. V and J are TRBV4-2 and TRBJ2-7; maybe TRBD1 (6 bases). The length of the CDR3 is 15 residues. Per germline, CDR1 LGHNA and CDR2 YNFKEQ. Trimming cost V 6 bases and J 2 bases, with 17 bases left between them.

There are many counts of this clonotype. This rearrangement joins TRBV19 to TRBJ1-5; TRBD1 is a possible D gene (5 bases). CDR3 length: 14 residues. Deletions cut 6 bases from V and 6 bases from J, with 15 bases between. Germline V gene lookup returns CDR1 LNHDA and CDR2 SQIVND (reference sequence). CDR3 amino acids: CASRGTVPSQPQHF. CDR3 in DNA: TGTGCCAGTAGGGGGACTGTACCTAGTCAGCCCCAGCATTTT.

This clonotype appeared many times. For the CDR3, the DNA is TGTGCCAGCAGCCTTAGGGCGCTTGCGCAGAGCGGGGAGCTGTTTTTT. This gives the protein CASSLRALAQSGELFF. This chain joins TRBV7-3 and TRBJ2-2, with D unresolved. Trimming took 5 bases from V and 7 from J, leaving 20 bases between them. The CDR3 runs 16 residues. Per germline, CDR1 SGHTA and CDR2 FQGTGA.